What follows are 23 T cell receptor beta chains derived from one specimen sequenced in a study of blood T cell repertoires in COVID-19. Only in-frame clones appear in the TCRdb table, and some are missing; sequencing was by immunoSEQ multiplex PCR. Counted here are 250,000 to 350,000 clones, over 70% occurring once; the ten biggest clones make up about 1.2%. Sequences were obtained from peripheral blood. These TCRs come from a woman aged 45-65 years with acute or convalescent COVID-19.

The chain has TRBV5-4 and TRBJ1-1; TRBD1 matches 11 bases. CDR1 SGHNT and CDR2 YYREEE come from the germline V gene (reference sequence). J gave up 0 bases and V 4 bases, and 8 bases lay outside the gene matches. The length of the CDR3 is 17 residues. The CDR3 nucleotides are TGTGCCAGCAGCCCCGGACAGGGGGCCCTCATGAACACTGAAGCTTTCTTT. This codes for CASSPGQGALMNTEAFF.

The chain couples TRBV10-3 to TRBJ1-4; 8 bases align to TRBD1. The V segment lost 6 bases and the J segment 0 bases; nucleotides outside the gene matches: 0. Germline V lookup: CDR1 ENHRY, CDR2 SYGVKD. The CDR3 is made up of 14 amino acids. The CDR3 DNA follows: TGTGCCATCAGACAGGGGGCAACTAATGAAAAACTGTTTTTT. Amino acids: CAIRQGATNEKLFF.

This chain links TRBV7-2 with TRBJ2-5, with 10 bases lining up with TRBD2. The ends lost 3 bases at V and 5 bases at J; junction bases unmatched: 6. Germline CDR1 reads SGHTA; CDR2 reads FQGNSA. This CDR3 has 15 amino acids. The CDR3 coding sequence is TGTGCCAGCAGCTTCCTAGCGGGAGAGGTCGAGACCCAGTACTTC. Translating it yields CASSFLAGEVETQYF.

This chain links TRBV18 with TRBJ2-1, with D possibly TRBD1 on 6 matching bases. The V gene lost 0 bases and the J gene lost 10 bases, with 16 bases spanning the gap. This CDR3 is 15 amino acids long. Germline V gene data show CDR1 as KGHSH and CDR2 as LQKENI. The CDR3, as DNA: TGTGCCAGCTCACCACCCAACAGGGCTGGTGGGGAGCAGTTCTTC. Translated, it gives CASSPPNRAGGEQFF.

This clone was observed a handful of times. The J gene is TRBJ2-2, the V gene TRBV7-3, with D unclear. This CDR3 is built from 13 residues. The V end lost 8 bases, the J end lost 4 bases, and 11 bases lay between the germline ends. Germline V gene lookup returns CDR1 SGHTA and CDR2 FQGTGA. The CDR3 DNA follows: TGTGCCAGCGGCGCGGTTGGCACCGGGGAGCTGTTTTTT. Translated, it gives CASGAVGTGELFF.

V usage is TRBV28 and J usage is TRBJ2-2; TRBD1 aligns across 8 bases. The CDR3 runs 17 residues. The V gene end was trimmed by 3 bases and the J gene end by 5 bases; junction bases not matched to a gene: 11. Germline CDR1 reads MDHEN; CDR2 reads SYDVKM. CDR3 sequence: CASSFTQGALGTGELFF. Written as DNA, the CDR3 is TGTGCCAGCAGTTTCACCCAGGGGGCGCTGGGAACCGGGGAGCTGTTTTTT.

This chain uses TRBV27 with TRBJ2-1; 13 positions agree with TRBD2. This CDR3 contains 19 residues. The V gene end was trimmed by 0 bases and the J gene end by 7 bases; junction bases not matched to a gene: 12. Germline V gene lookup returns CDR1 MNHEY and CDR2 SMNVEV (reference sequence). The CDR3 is CASSLSMGLAGRGWNEQFF. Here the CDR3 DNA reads TGTGCCAGCAGTTTATCGATGGGACTAGCGGGAAGAGGGTGGAATGAGCAGTTCTTC.

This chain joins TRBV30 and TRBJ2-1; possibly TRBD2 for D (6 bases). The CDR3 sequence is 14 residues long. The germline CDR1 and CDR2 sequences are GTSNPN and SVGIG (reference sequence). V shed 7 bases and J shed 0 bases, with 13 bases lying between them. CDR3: CAYLAGSSYNEQFF. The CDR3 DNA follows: TGTGCCTACCTCGCGGGGAGCTCCTACAATGAGCAGTTCTTC.

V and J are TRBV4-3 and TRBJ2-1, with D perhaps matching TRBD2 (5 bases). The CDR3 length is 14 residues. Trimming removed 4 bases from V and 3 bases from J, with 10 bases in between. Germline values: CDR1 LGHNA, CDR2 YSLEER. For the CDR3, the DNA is TGCGCCAGCAGCCGAGGGAGTATCTACAATGAGCAGTTCTTC. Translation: CASSRGSIYNEQFF.

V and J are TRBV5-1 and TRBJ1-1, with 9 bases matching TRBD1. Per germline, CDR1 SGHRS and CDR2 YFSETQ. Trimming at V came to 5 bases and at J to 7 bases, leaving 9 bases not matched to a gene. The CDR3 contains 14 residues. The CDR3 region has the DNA TGCGCCAGCAGATTCGACAGGGGACAGGGTGAAGCTTTCTTT. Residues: CASRFDRGQGEAFF.

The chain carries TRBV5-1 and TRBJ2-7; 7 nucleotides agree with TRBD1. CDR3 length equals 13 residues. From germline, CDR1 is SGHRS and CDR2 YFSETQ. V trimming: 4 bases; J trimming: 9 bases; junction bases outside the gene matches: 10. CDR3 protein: CASSARQGTGQYF. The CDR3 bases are TGCGCCAGCAGCGCCCGACAGGGCACGGGGCAGTACTTC.

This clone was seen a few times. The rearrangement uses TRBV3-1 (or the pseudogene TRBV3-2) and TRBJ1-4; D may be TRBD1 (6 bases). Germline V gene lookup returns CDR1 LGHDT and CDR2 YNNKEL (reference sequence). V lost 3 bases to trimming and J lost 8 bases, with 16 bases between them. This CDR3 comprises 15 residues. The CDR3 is CASSQRTVITEKLFF. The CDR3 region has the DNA TGTGCCAGCAGCCAGCGGACAGTTATAACAGAAAAACTGTTTTTT.

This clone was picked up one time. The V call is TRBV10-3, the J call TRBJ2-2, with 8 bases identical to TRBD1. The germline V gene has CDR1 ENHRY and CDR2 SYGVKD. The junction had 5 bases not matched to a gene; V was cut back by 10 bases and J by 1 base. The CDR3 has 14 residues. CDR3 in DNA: TGTGCCACCGCCGGGACAGGGAACACCGGGGAGCTGTTTTTT. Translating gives CATAGTGNTGELFF.

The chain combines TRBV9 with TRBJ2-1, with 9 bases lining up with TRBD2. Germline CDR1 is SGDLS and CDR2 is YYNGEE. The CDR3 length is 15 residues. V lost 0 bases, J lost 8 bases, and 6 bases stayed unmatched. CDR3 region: CASSVGGGGAYEQFF. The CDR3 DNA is TGTGCCAGCAGCGTAGGCGGCGGGGGGGCCTATGAGCAGTTCTTC.

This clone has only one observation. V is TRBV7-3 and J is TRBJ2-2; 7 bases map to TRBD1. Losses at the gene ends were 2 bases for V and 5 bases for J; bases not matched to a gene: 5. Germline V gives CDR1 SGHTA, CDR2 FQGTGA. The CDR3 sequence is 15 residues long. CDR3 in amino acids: CASSLQGVGTGELFF. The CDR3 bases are TGTGCCAGCAGCTTACAGGGGGTAGGAACCGGGGAGCTGTTTTTT.

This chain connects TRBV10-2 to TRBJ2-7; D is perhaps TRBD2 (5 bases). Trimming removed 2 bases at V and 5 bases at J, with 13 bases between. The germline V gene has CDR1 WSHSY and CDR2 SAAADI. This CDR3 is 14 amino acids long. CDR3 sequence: CASSEQGRADEQYF. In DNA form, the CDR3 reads TGCGCCAGCAGTGAGCAAGGCAGAGCGGACGAGCAGTACTTC.

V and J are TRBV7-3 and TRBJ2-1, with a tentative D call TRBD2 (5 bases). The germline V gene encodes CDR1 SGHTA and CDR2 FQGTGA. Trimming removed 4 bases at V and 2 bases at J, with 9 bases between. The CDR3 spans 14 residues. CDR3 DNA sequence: TGTGCCAGCAGCTCCAGCGGAGCCTACAATGAGCAGTTCTTC. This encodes CASSSSGAYNEQFF.

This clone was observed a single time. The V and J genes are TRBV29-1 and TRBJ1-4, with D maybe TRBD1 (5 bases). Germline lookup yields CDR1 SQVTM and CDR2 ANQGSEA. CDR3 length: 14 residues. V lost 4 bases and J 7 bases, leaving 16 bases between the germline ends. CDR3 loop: CSVARGGLGEKLFF. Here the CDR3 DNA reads TGCAGCGTTGCCCGCGGGGGGTTAGGTGAAAAACTGTTTTTT.

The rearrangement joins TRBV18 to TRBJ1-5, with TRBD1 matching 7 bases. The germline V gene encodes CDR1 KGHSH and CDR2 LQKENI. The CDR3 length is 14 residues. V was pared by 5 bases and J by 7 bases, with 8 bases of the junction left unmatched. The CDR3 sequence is CASSVRGANQPQHF. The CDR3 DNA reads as TGTGCCAGCTCAGTCAGGGGGGCTAACCAGCCCCAGCATTTT.

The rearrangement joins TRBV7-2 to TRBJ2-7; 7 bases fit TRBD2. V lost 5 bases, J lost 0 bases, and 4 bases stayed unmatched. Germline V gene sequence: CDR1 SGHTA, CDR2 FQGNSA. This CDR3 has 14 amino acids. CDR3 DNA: TGTGCCAGCAGCACGGGGGGTTACTCCTACGAGCAGTACTTC. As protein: CASSTGGYSYEQYF. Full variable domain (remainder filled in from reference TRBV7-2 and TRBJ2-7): GAGVSQSPSNKVTEKGKDVELRCDPISGHTALYWYRQSLGQGLEFLIYFQGNSAPDKSGLPSDRFSAERTGGSVSTLTIQRTQQEDSAVYLCASSTGGYSYEQYFGPGTRLTVT.

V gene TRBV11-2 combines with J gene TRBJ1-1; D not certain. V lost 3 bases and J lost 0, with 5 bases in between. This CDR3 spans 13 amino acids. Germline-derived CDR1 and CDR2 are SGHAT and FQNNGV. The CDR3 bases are TGTGCCAGCAGCTTTAGAATGAACACTGAAGCTTTCTTT. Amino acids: CASSFRMNTEAFF.

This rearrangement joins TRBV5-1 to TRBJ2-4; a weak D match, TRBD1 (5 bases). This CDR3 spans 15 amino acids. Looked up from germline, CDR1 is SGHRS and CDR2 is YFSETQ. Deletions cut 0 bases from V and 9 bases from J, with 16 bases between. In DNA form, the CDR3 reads TGCGCCAGCAGCTTGGACTACAGGTTCTACGCCATTCAGTACTTC. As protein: CASSLDYRFYAIQYF.

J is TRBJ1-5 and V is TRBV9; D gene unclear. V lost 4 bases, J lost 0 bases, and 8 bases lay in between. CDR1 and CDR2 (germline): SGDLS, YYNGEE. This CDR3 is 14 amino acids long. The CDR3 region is CASSYSLSNQPQHF. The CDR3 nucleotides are TGTGCCAGCAGCTACAGCCTTAGCAATCAGCCCCAGCATTTT.